These 31 T cell receptor beta chains came from one sample sequenced in a study of CD8+ T cells in alopecia areata. Specified treatment: oral pan-JAK inhibitor, 5-10 mg twice daily. cDNA serving as the sequencing template came from extracted, reverse transcribed RNA. TCRdb's table, derived via immunoSEQ multiplex PCR, lists solely in-frame clones and lacks some. The sample comprises some 200,000 clones, around two fifths of which are singletons, and about 2.6% rests with the top ten. Sequenced here: CD4+ T cells sorted from blood, sampled around week 36, from a patient treated with tofacitinib. All receptors come from a human donor with alopecia areata.

This chain uses TRBV7-9 with TRBJ1-2, with 10 bases aligning to TRBD1. The CDR3 length is 17 residues. V dropped 3 bases and J dropped 6; count of bases not matched to a gene: 13. Germline values: CDR1 SEHNR, CDR2 FQNEAQ (reference sequence). The DNA of the CDR3 is TGTGCCAGCAGCTTCCGGGACAGGGGCGGAACGGATCATGGCTACACCTTC. As protein: CASSFRDRGGTDHGYTF.

The sample holds a few counts of this clone. The rearrangement uses TRBV27 and TRBJ2-7; 10 bases fit TRBD2. V lost 3 bases and J lost 5; bases outside the gene matches: 10. From germline, CDR1 is MNHEY and CDR2 SMNVEV (reference sequence). CDR3 length: 16 amino acids. In nucleotides, the CDR3 is TGTGCCAGCAGTTTTCTCCGATGGGGACTAGCGAACGAGCAGTACTTC. The encoded protein is CASSFLRWGLANEQYF.

Remarks on this clone: The sample contains more than one DNA sequence encoding this CDR3. The chain has TRBV9 and TRBJ2-1; D gene unclear. The germline V and J ends were trimmed by 0 bases and 0 bases, with 10 bases remaining between them. The CDR3 extends over 16 amino acids. Germline V gene data show CDR1 as SGDLS and CDR2 as YYNGEE. The CDR3 nucleotides read TGTGCCAGCAGCGTAGAGGCAGGAAGCTCCTACAATGAGCAGTTCTTC. Its translation is CASSVEAGSSYNEQFF.

This chain joins TRBV6-5 and TRBJ1-2, with 9 positions matching TRBD1. Germline values: CDR1 MNHEY, CDR2 SVGAGI. The CDR3 runs to 12 residues. V dropped 10 bases and J dropped 5; count of bases not matched to a gene: 5. CDR3 region: CATQDRGYGYTF. The CDR3 nucleotides are TGTGCCACCCAGGACAGGGGATATGGCTACACCTTC.

This chain connects TRBV30 to TRBJ2-6; the D is unclear. CDR3 length equals 15 residues. CDR1 and CDR2 (germline): GTSNPN, SVGIG (reference sequence). V was pared by 0 bases and J by 0 bases, with 6 bases between. CDR3 amino acids: CAWSVSSSGANVLTF. CDR3 DNA: TGTGCCTGGAGTGTGTCAAGCTCTGGGGCCAACGTCCTGACTTTC.

This clone was found a few times. The rearrangement joins TRBV30 to TRBJ1-1; D may be TRBD1 (5 bases). V was trimmed by 5 bases and J by 8 bases, leaving 15 bases between them. CDR1 and CDR2 from the germline V gene are GTSNPN and SVGIG (reference sequence). The CDR3 contains 12 residues. Written as DNA, the CDR3 is TGTGCCTGGGTGGCACCGGGGGGAGAAGCTTTCTTT. It specifies CAWVAPGGEAFF.

The V gene is TRBV29-1, the J gene TRBJ1-2; the match to TRBD1 covers 10 bases. Germline assignment: CDR1 SQVTM and CDR2 ANQGSEA. The ends lost 4 bases at V and 0 bases at J; junction bases unmatched: 2. The CDR3 has 14 amino acids. CDR3 bases: TGCAGCGTTGGCGGGACAGGGGCTAACTATGGCTACACCTTC. This codes for CSVGGTGANYGYTF.

This clone occurred a few times. The V and J genes are TRBV28 and TRBJ2-7; D ambiguous. Trimming took 7 bases from V and 4 from J, leaving 8 bases between them. Germline V gene sequence: CDR1 MDHEN, CDR2 SYDVKM. The length of the CDR3 is 11 residues. This CDR3 is CASTNLYEQYF. CDR3 in DNA: TGTGCCAGCACCAACCTATACGAGCAGTACTTC.

This rearrangement joins TRBV7-9 to TRBJ2-3, with D perhaps given as TRBD1 or TRBD2 (5 bases each). Germline V gene sequence: CDR1 SEHNR, CDR2 FQNEAQ (reference sequence). V was cut by 8 bases and J by 2 bases, with 8 bases left in between. This CDR3 has 12 residues. CDR3 loop: CASSGTTDTQYF. The CDR3 nucleotides are TGTGCCAGCTCCGGGACCACAGATACGCAGTATTTT.

The sample holds a few counts of this clone. This chain's CDR3 is CASSKAGGPWQYF. In nucleotides, the CDR3 is TGTGCCAGCAGCAAGGCGGGAGGGCCTTGGCAGTACTTC. The chain couples TRBV7-2 to TRBJ2-7; 9 bases map to TRBD2. J gave up 9 bases and V 5 bases, and 8 bases lay outside the gene matches. The germline CDR1 and CDR2 sequences are SGHTA and FQGNSA. The CDR3 loop spans 13 amino acids.

The chain is built from TRBV5-1 and TRBJ2-1; 10 positions agree with TRBD1. Germline V gene lookup returns CDR1 SGHRS and CDR2 YFSETQ. The CDR3 consists of 16 residues. The junction had 8 bases not matched to a gene; V was cut back by 0 bases and J by 8 bases. The CDR3 DNA reads as TGCGCCAGCAGCTTGGCCGGGACAGGGGAGTCGTATGAGCAGTTCTTC. It specifies CASSLAGTGESYEQFF.

This clone has only a few counts. This chain joins TRBV30 and TRBJ2-1; no clear D gene. This CDR3 has 16 residues. Trimming left V 0 bases short and J 0 bases short, with 12 bases between. Germline loops: CDR1 GTSNPN, CDR2 SVGIG (reference sequence). CDR3 sequence (DNA): TGTGCCTGGAGTGTAGGATCATTAAGCTCCTACAATGAGCAGTTCTTC. This codes for CAWSVGSLSSYNEQFF.

The chain couples TRBV4-3 to TRBJ2-3, with 8 bases identical to TRBD2. The CDR3 totals 15 residues. Germline CDR1 is LGHNA and CDR2 is YSLEER. The V and J ends lost 1 base and 5 bases, in that order; junction bases with no gene match: 5. The CDR3 is CASSQGGGRGDTQYF. The CDR3 bases are TGCGCCAGCAGCCAAGGCGGGGGGCGCGGAGATACGCAGTATTTT.

This clone was recorded a few times. This chain joins TRBV30 and TRBJ1-3; D unresolved. CDR1 GTSNPN and CDR2 SVGIG come from the germline V gene (reference sequence). The CDR3 is 13 amino acids. Trimming removed 7 bases from V and 0 bases from J, with 10 bases in between. CDR3 sequence (DNA): TGTGCCTATCCGAGCCCCTCTGGAAACACCATATATTTT. It is translated as CAYPSPSGNTIYF.

The rearrangement uses TRBV7-3 and TRBJ2-7; D is unclear. In germline, CDR1 is SGHTA, CDR2 FQGTGA. V was clipped by 5 bases and J by 6 bases, with 14 bases between them. This CDR3 is 13 amino acids long. CDR3 sequence (DNA): TGTGCCAGCAGCCCACGGGTGGCCTCCGAGCAGTACTTC. Protein sequence: CASSPRVASEQYF.

CDR3 sequence (DNA): TGTGCCAGCAGTGAAGTCGAGGGGCACTATGGCTACACCTTC. It specifies CASSEVEGHYGYTF. The V and J genes are TRBV25-1 and TRBJ1-2; D is possibly TRBD1 (5 bases). This CDR3 has 14 residues. Germline assignment: CDR1 MGHDK and CDR2 SYGVNS. V lost 2 bases to trimming and J lost 3 bases, with 10 bases between them.

This chain joins TRBV11-2 and TRBJ2-7, with 9 bases lining up with TRBD1. Trimming cost V 7 bases and J 5 bases; bases outside gene matches: 9. The CDR3 spans 14 residues. The germline V gene has CDR1 SGHAT and CDR2 FQNNGV. Here the CDR3 DNA reads TGTGCCAGCACCCTGGACAGGGGCATGCACGAGCAGTACTTC. The encoded protein is CASTLDRGMHEQYF.

The chain uses TRBV29-1 and TRBJ2-5, with D unresolved. V lost 4 bases and J lost 4, with 7 bases in between. Germline V gene data show CDR1 as SQVTM and CDR2 as ANQGSEA. The CDR3 sequence is 11 residues long. The CDR3 reads CSVGEGETQYF. In DNA form, the CDR3 reads TGCAGCGTTGGCGAAGGAGAGACCCAGTACTTC.

This clone was detected only once. The chain uses TRBV19 and TRBJ2-6, with D hard to call. Germline loops: CDR1 LNHDA, CDR2 SQIVND (reference sequence). The CDR3 is 14 residues long. Trimming pared 3 bases from V and 3 bases from J, leaving 6 bases between. CDR3 coding DNA: TGTGCCAGTAGTATTGGGGTTGGGGCCAACGTCCTGACTTTC. It translates to CASSIGVGANVLTF.

The V gene is TRBV30, the J gene TRBJ1-1; 10 bases are a match to TRBD1. V lost 2 bases, J lost 1 base, and 7 bases stayed unmatched. The CDR3 sequence is 16 residues long. Germline-derived CDR1 and CDR2 are GTSNPN and SVGIG (reference sequence). The DNA for the CDR3 is TGTGCCTGGAGTCCTTGGACAGGGGGAAAGAACACTGAAGCTTTCTTT. Protein sequence: CAWSPWTGGKNTEAFF. The whole variable domain, filled in from reference TRBV30 and TRBJ1-1, reads SQTIHQWPATLVQPVGSPLSLECTVEGTSNPNLYWYRQAAGRGLQLLFYSVGIGQISSEVPQNLSASRPQDRQFILSSKKLLLSDSGFYLCAWSPWTGGKNTEAFFGQGTRLTVV.

Concerning this clone itself: The same CDR3 also results from other DNA sequences found in this sample. V gene TRBV6-6 combines with J gene TRBJ1-5, with D perhaps matching TRBD1 (5 bases). V lost 2 bases and J lost 2, with 7 bases in between. The CDR3 runs to 14 residues. Germline V lookup: CDR1 MNHNY, CDR2 SVGAGI (reference sequence). CDR3 residues: CASSYRGGNQPQHF. In DNA, the CDR3 is TGTGCCAGCAGTTACAGGGGTGGCAATCAGCCCCAGCATTTT.

This clone was counted only a few times. The chain is built from TRBV19 and TRBJ2-2; 7 bases are a match to TRBD2. Germline CDR1 and CDR2: LNHDA and SQIVND (reference sequence). The CDR3 has 14 residues. Losses at the gene ends were 9 bases for V and 5 bases for J; bases not matched to a gene: 9. CDR3 protein: CASTQRGGTGELFF. The CDR3, as DNA: TGTGCCAGCACCCAAAGGGGAGGGACCGGGGAGCTGTTTTTT.

J is TRBJ2-7 and V is TRBV5-1; D ambiguous. The V and J ends lost 0 bases and 6 bases respectively, with 10 bases between them. This CDR3 contains 13 residues. The germline CDR1 and CDR2 sequences are SGHRS and YFSETQ. CDR3 sequence reads: CASSLGRSSEQYF. The CDR3 region has the DNA TGCGCCAGCAGCTTGGGGCGGTCGAGCGAGCAGTACTTC.

As concerns this clone: The sample carries other DNA sequences with the same CDR3. The chain joins TRBV2 to TRBJ2-5; D unresolved. The ends were cut back, 5 bases at V and 5 bases at J, with 3 bases in the middle. CDR3 size: 10 residues. CDR1 SNHLY and CDR2 FYNNEI come from the germline V gene. The CDR3 sequence: CASSRETQYF. DNA of the CDR3: TGTGCCAGCAGTCGGGAGACCCAGTACTTC.

This clone was detected once. The chain carries TRBV6-6 and TRBJ2-3; D not certain. CDR3 length equals 11 residues. Germline CDR1 reads MNHNY; CDR2 reads SVGAGI (reference sequence). V was trimmed by 6 bases and J by 3 bases, leaving 4 bases between them. CDR3 sequence (DNA): TGTGCCAGCAGGGTTACAGATACGCAGTATTTT. Translating it yields CASRVTDTQYF.

This clone was detected only a few times. The V gene is TRBV6-1, the J gene TRBJ1-1; no definite D call. Germline lookup yields CDR1 MNHNS and CDR2 SASEGT. With 2 bases removed from V and 1 base from J, the gap between germline ends came to 14 bases. This CDR3 is built from 16 residues. CDR3 coding DNA: TGTGCCAGCAGTGAACCTTTCCTTAAGGGGAACACTGAAGCTTTCTTT. Translated: CASSEPFLKGNTEAFF.

This clone was seen a handful of times. The chain couples TRBV5-1 to TRBJ2-1; D possibly corresponds to TRBD1 (5 bases). The germline V and J ends were trimmed by 0 bases and 5 bases, with 9 bases remaining between them. Per germline, CDR1 SGHRS and CDR2 YFSETQ. The CDR3 runs 14 residues. The CDR3 here is CASSLDRQNNEQFF. CDR3 DNA: TGCGCCAGCAGCTTGGATCGACAGAACAATGAGCAGTTCTTC.

In its sample, this clone was seen a few times. The chain recombines TRBV19 with TRBJ2-1; D is perhaps TRBD2 (6 bases). This CDR3 is built from 14 residues. Trimming took 1 base from V and 7 from J, leaving 11 bases between them. CDR1 and CDR2 (germline): LNHDA, SQIVND (reference sequence). The CDR3 region has the DNA TGTGCCAGTAGTATAGGTGGGACTCTGAATGAGCAGTTCTTC. Translating gives CASSIGGTLNEQFF. The complete variable domain, with remaining parts taken from reference TRBV19 and TRBJ2-1, reads DGGITQSPKYLFRKEGQNVTLSCEQNLNHDAMYWYRQDPGQGLRLIYYSQIVNDFQKGDIAEGYSVSREKKESFPLTVTSAQKNPTAFYLCASSIGGTLNEQFFGPGTRLTVL.

The CDR3 DNA is TGTGCCAGCAGCTTAGTGGAGGATCCTTGGGGGAATGGAAAGTTCTTC. Translation: CASSLVEDPWGNGKFF. V gene TRBV7-9 combines with J gene TRBJ2-1; tentatively, D is TRBD1 or TRBD2 (5 bases each). The ends were cut back, 1 base at V and 14 bases at J, with 24 bases in the middle. CDR1 and CDR2 (germline): SEHNR, FQNEAQ (reference sequence). The CDR3 runs 16 residues.

CDR3 in DNA: TGTGCCAGCAGTTTTCAGGGTTGGACTGAAGCTTTCTTT. This sequence encodes CASSFQGWTEAFF. The chain joins TRBV11-2 to TRBJ1-1, with a tentative D call TRBD1 (5 bases). Germline lookup yields CDR1 SGHAT and CDR2 FQNNGV. The CDR3 covers 13 residues. The V end lost 6 bases, the J end lost 5 bases, and 13 bases lay between the germline ends. The full variable domain, with the rest looked up from reference TRBV11-2 and TRBJ1-1, is EAGVAQSPRYKIIEKRQSVAFWCNPISGHATLYWYQQILGQGPKLLIQFQNNGVVDDSQLPKDRFSAERLKGVDSTLKIQPAKLEDSAVYLCASSFQGWTEAFFGQGTRLTVV.

This clone was counted ten times or more. The sample holds other DNA sequences that translate to the same CDR3. The rearrangement uses TRBV28 and TRBJ2-7, with D uncertain. V was trimmed by 2 bases and J by 3 bases, leaving 14 bases between them. The CDR3 spans 15 residues. Germline V gives CDR1 MDHEN, CDR2 SYDVKM. The CDR3 reads CASSLSPRASYEQYF. CDR3 coding DNA: TGTGCCAGCAGTTTAAGCCCACGTGCGAGCTACGAGCAGTACTTC. The full variable domain, completed using reference TRBV28 and TRBJ2-7, is DVKVTQSSRYLVKRTGEKVFLECVQDMDHENMFWYRQDPGLGLRLIYFSYDVKMKEKGDIPEGYSVSREKKERFSLILESASTNQTSMYLCASSLSPRASYEQYFGPGTRLTVT.